This T cell receptor (beta chain) came from a study of early stage breast cancer tumors. Across the study: Each sample averaged around 10-fold read coverage. Study outcomes and limitations: Bulk DNA sequencing of unsorted cells missed chain pairing and markers.

About this clone itself: What it binds is unknown.

Germline V lookup: CDR1 MDHEN, CDR2 SYDVKM. Trimming removed 4 bases at V and 0 bases at J, with 13 bases between. The CDR3 spans 16 residues. Profiling relied on immunoSEQ multiplex PCR, and the TCRdb table lists in-frame clones only, not all of them. The sample records 51,000 or so clones, roughly 83% being singletons. The specimen was blood. The rearrangement joins TRBV28 to TRBJ2-1, with a tentative D call TRBD1 (6 bases). The receptor was derived from a person in their fifties with breast cancer. In DNA form, the CDR3 reads TGTGCCAGCAGTTCAGCGCAGGGGAGCTCCTACAATGAGCAGTTCTTC. Amino acid sequence: CASSSAQGSSYNEQFF.